The 10 T cell receptor beta chains given below trace back to one sample, sequenced in a study of blood T cell repertoires in COVID-19. Profiled with immunoSEQ multiplex PCR; TCRdb holds only in-frame clones, not every one. The repertoire holds about 250,000 clones, about 84% seen once, with 7.9% in the top ten. Sequenced: peripheral blood. These receptors were taken from a woman older than 75 with acute or convalescent COVID-19.

V usage is TRBV7-9 and J usage is TRBJ2-5; 11 nucleotides align to TRBD2. From germline, CDR1 is SEHNR and CDR2 FQNEAQ (reference sequence). V lost 4 bases to trimming and J lost 4 bases; unmatched junction nucleotides: 5. The CDR3 totals 15 residues. Here the CDR3 DNA reads TGTGCCAGCAGCTCCATAGCGGGGGGGGTAGAGACCCAGTACTTC. Translated: CASSSIAGGVETQYF.

The chain has TRBV18 and TRBJ1-1; 9 bases agree with TRBD1. Trimming at V came to 0 bases and at J to 3 bases, leaving 2 bases not matched to a gene. Germline V gene lookup returns CDR1 KGHSH and CDR2 LQKENI. This CDR3 has 15 amino acids. The DNA of the CDR3 is TGTGCCAGCTCACCACCGGGACAGGGTTACACTGAAGCTTTCTTT. It specifies CASSPPGQGYTEAFF.

The rearrangement links TRBV3-1 (or the pseudogene TRBV3-2) to TRBJ2-7; perhaps TRBD2 as D (5 bases). Trimming cost V 4 bases and J 3 bases, with 7 bases left between them. Germline CDR1 reads LGHDT; CDR2 reads YNNKEL (reference sequence). This CDR3 is 12 amino acids long. The CDR3 region is CASSRSDYEQYF. The CDR3 DNA sequence: TGTGCCAGCAGCCGTAGCGACTACGAGCAGTACTTC.

The V and J genes are TRBV7-6 and TRBJ2-2; weak D call: TRBD1 (7 bases). The CDR3 contains 16 residues. The V and J ends lost 4 bases and 6 bases respectively, with 18 bases between them. The V gene's germline CDR1 is SGHVS and CDR2 FNYEAQ. CDR3: CASSSQRQGGPGELFF. In DNA, the CDR3 is TGTGCCAGCAGCTCTCAGAGGCAGGGGGGCCCCGGGGAGCTGTTTTTT.

In this sample, this clone turned up once. The V call is TRBV19, the J call TRBJ1-1, with D unclear. The CDR3 is made up of 18 amino acids. From germline, CDR1 is LNHDA and CDR2 SQIVND (reference sequence). V lost 1 base, J lost 1 base, and 19 bases lay in between. CDR3 coding DNA: TGTGCCAGTAGTATAGTGGCCCGGCGGCTTTCTCGGAACACTGAAGCTTTCTTT. Translated: CASSIVARRLSRNTEAFF.

The rearrangement uses TRBV14 and TRBJ2-5; D possibly corresponds to TRBD2 (6 bases). This CDR3 has 16 amino acids. The ends were cut back, 1 base at V and 4 bases at J, with 16 bases in the middle. Germline CDR1 reads SGHDN; CDR2 reads FVKESK. The CDR3 sequence is CASSQGGGNLRETQYF. The CDR3 DNA reads as TGTGCCAGCAGCCAAGGAGGCGGGAATTTGAGAGAGACCCAGTACTTC.

The chain couples TRBV5-1 to TRBJ1-3, with a possible D match to TRBD1 (6 bases). This CDR3 has 16 amino acids. V lost 0 bases and J 3 bases, leaving 13 bases between the germline ends. Germline V gene lookup returns CDR1 SGHRS and CDR2 YFSETQ. The CDR3 DNA is TGCGCCAGCAGCTTGGCCGGGGGGGCGGTTGGAAACACCATATATTTT. Protein: CASSLAGGAVGNTIYF.

The J gene is TRBJ1-3, the V gene TRBV14; 8 bases fit TRBD1. From germline, CDR1 is SGHDN and CDR2 FVKESK. J lost 4 bases, V lost 2 bases, and 7 bases had no gene match. The CDR3 consists of 16 residues. As DNA, the CDR3 is TGTGCCAGCAGCCAAACCGGACAGGGATCCGGAAACACCATATATTTT. Protein product: CASSQTGQGSGNTIYF.

J is TRBJ1-2 and V is TRBV6-5; 7 bases are a match to TRBD1. Germline assignment: CDR1 MNHEY and CDR2 SVGAGI. After removal of 6 bases from V and 8 bases from J, the junction contained 6 bases not matched to a gene. This CDR3 is 12 amino acids long. The CDR3 loop is CASSRQGVGYTF. Written as DNA, the CDR3 is TGTGCCAGCAGCCGACAGGGAGTCGGCTACACCTTC.

The chain couples TRBV11-3 to TRBJ2-1, with D perhaps TRBD1 (6 bases). The length of the CDR3 is 14 residues. Germline assignment: CDR1 SGHNT and CDR2 YENEEA. V lost 1 base and J lost 7, with 11 bases in between. CDR3 bases: TGTGCCAGCAGCTTAGGACCAGGGGCTAATGAGCAGTTCTTC. Its translation: CASSLGPGANEQFF. Based on the CDR3 plus reference TRBV11-3 and TRBJ2-1, the full variable domain is EAGVVQSPRYKIIEKKQPVAFWCNPISGHNTLYWYLQNLGQGPELLIRYENEEAVDDSQLPKDRFSAERLKGVDSTLKIQPAELGDSAVYLCASSLGPGANEQFFGPGTRLTVL.